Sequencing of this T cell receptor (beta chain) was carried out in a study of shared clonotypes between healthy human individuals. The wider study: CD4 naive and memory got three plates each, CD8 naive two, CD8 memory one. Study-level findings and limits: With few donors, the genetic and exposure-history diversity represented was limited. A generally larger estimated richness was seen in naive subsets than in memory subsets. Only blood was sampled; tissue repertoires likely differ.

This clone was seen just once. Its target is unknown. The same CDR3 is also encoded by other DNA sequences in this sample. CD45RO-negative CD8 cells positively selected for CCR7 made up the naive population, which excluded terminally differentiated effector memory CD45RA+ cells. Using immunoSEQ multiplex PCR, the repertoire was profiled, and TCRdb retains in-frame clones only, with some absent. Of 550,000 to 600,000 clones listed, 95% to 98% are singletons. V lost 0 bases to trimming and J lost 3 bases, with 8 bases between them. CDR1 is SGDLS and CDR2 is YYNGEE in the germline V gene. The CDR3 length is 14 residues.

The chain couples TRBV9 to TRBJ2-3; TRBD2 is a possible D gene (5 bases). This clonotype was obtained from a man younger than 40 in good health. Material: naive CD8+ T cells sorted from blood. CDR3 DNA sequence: TGTGCCAGCAGCGTAGACGGAGGTACAGATACGCAGTATTTT. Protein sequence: CASSVDGGTDTQYF.